The 7 T cell receptor beta chains listed next were all sequenced from one sample in a study of PD-L1 blockade in urothelial cancer. Time point specified: pretreatment peripheral blood. The data were produced by immunoSEQ multiplex PCR, yet TCRdb's version contains in-frame clones alone and is incomplete. The table lists around 70,000 clones, roughly 90% of them singletons. This sample comprised PBMCs, obtained around atezolizumab (anti-PD-L1) treatment. These receptors were taken from a man between 65 and 85 years old with urothelial cancer.

The rearrangement links TRBV2 to TRBJ2-2, with TRBD2 matching over 8 bases. V dropped 4 bases and J dropped 2; count of bases not matched to a gene: 6. Germline values: CDR1 SNHLY, CDR2 FYNNEI. The CDR3 totals 16 residues. The CDR3 reads CASSGSGLGNTGELFF. CDR3 in DNA: TGTGCCAGCAGTGGGTCGGGACTAGGCAACACCGGGGAGCTGTTTTTT.

The chain uses TRBV28 and TRBJ2-5, with TRBD2 as a possible D gene (7 bases). V gave up 4 bases and J gave up 5 bases, with 14 bases separating them. The CDR3 runs 14 residues. From germline, CDR1 is MDHEN and CDR2 SYDVKM. The CDR3 DNA follows: TGTGCCAGCAGTTCCCCGGGGGGCGGGGAGACCCAGTACTTC. Its translation is CASSSPGGGETQYF.

The V and J genes are TRBV4-1 and TRBJ2-1, with D possibly TRBD1 on 5 matching bases. The CDR3 length is 16 residues. Germline V CDR1 and CDR2: MGHRA, YSYEKL. Trimming shortened V by 1 base and J by 0 bases, and 10 bases separated the two germline ends. The CDR3 sequence: CASSQVTGSSYNEQFF. The CDR3 DNA reads as TGCGCCAGCAGCCAAGTAACAGGCAGCTCCTACAATGAGCAGTTCTTC.

This chain uses TRBV9 with TRBJ1-2; TRBD1 agrees at 9 bases. Germline CDR1 is SGDLS and CDR2 is YYNGEE. The length of the CDR3 is 15 residues. The V and J ends lost 1 base and 7 bases, in that order; junction bases with no gene match: 8. The DNA of the CDR3 is TGTGCCAGCAGCGTACCCTCACAGGGGGCAGGTGGCTACACCTTC. As protein: CASSVPSQGAGGYTF.

The chain carries TRBV6-4 and TRBJ2-3, with 9 nucleotides matching TRBD2. CDR1 and CDR2 (germline): MRHNA, SNTAGT. J was trimmed by 2 bases and V by 7 bases; bases with no gene match: 4. The CDR3 is made up of 14 amino acids. The CDR3 region has the DNA TGTGCCAGCAAGCGGGAGGTAACCACAGATACGCAGTATTTT. This gives the protein CASKREVTTDTQYF.

This clone was counted a few times. This chain joins TRBV30 and TRBJ1-1, with D unclear. The length of the CDR3 is 14 residues. The V gene's germline CDR1 is GTSNPN and CDR2 SVGIG (reference sequence). Trimming removed 3 bases from V and 1 base from J, with 12 bases in between. As DNA, the CDR3 is TGTGCCTGGAGATCATCACGGTGGAACACTGAAGCTTTCTTT. It specifies CAWRSSRWNTEAFF. Based on the CDR3 plus reference TRBV30 and TRBJ1-1, the full variable domain is SQTIHQWPATLVQPVGSPLSLECTVEGTSNPNLYWYRQAAGRGLQLLFYSVGIGQISSEVPQNLSASRPQDRQFILSSKKLLLSDSGFYLCAWRSSRWNTEAFFGQGTRLTVV.

This chain uses TRBV21-1 with TRBJ1-1; TRBD1, the table's D call, was not compared with the DNA. TRBV21-1 is noted as a pseudogene. This CDR3 region has 15 residues. The CDR3 DNA reads TGTGCCAGCAGCAAAGGGACAGGGAAATTGCCTGAAGCTTTCTTT. Translated: CASSKGTGKLPEAFF.